The clone carrying this TCR beta chain has only a few counts. This CDR3 is built from 14 residues. Germline-derived CDR1 and CDR2 are SGDLS and YYNGEE. The ends were cut back, 3 bases at V and 6 bases at J, with 13 bases in the middle. The data derive from a study of blood T cells in healthy people across ages. Next came a second PCR, run for roughly 6 to 11 cycles, which used a sample-barcoded 5' primer along with a J-beta primer mix. In TCRdb, the 5' RACE reads were re-called with MiXCR into one record per CDR3 protein. The table records some 670,000 distinct CDR3 sequences, roughly half of them present only once. Donors gave 8 to 10 milliliters of peripheral blood apiece.

The sequence was obtained from a woman older than 75 in good health. This chain uses TRBV9 with TRBJ1-5; perhaps TRBD1 as D (5 bases). Sequenced sample: blood. This CDR3 reads CASSGGVSGQPQHF. The CDR3 DNA follows: TGTGCCAGCAGCGGGGGGGTGTCAGGTCAGCCCCAGCATTTT.